One and the same sample provided the 9 T cell receptor beta chains below, sequenced in a study of cytomegalovirus exposure and HLA in healthy donors. A multiplex PCR was run with 60 Vbeta primers and 13 Jbeta primers. Clones were sequenced by immunoSEQ multiplex PCR, and TCRdb holds only the in-frame ones, with some missing. Its table records about 150,000 clones. The sequenced material came from PBMCs. These receptors were obtained from a woman aged 50 to 60 in good health and CMV-seronegative.

This chain links TRBV19 with TRBJ1-1; tentatively, D is TRBD1 (5 bases). The V and J ends lost 2 bases and 9 bases respectively, with 16 bases between them. The germline CDR1 and CDR2 sequences are LNHDA and SQIVND (reference sequence). The CDR3 extends over 14 amino acids. CDR3 bases: TGTGCCAGTAGTATAACAGGAGCCGCGGGGAAAGCTTTCTTT. As protein: CASSITGAAGKAFF.

This chain connects TRBV4-2 to TRBJ1-1; D call uncertain. The germline CDR1 and CDR2 sequences are LGHNA and YNFKEQ. This CDR3 is 14 amino acids long. Trimming cost V 4 bases and J 1 base, with 10 bases left between them. The CDR3 DNA reads as TGTGCCAGCAGCCTTCAGCCGGGGAACACTGAAGCTTTCTTT. It translates to CASSLQPGNTEAFF.

V gene TRBV6-1 combines with J gene TRBJ1-1; a possible D gene is TRBD1 (6 bases). The germline V and J ends were trimmed by 6 bases and 1 base, with 9 bases remaining between them. Germline V CDR1 and CDR2: MNHNS, SASEGT. The CDR3 spans 13 residues. The CDR3 DNA reads as TGTGCCAGCAGGCCGGGACAGAACACTGAAGCTTTCTTT. Amino acids: CASRPGQNTEAFF.

The rearrangement joins TRBV2 to TRBJ1-2; a possible D gene is TRBD1 (5 bases). Trimming pared 4 bases from V and 6 bases from J, leaving 12 bases between. Germline assignment: CDR1 SNHLY and CDR2 FYNNEI. The CDR3 runs 13 residues. The CDR3 loop reads CASSVSREDGYTF. CDR3 bases: TGTGCCAGCAGTGTGAGCAGGGAAGATGGCTACACCTTC.

V and J are TRBV30 and TRBJ1-1; 7 positions agree with TRBD1. CDR3 length: 14 amino acids. Germline loops: CDR1 GTSNPN, CDR2 SVGIG (reference sequence). V lost 2 bases, J lost 0 bases, and 3 bases stayed unmatched. The CDR3 here is CAWSPGQLNTEAFF. The CDR3 DNA reads TGTGCCTGGAGTCCGGGACAGCTGAACACTGAAGCTTTCTTT.

The chain employs TRBV9 and TRBJ2-1, with 8 bases aligning to TRBD2. Losses at the gene ends were 0 bases for V and 8 bases for J; bases not matched to a gene: 10. The CDR3 totals 16 residues. Germline-derived CDR1 and CDR2 are SGDLS and YYNGEE. CDR3 coding DNA: TGTGCCAGCAGCGTAGGTATTAGCGGGGCCGTAGATGAGCAGTTCTTC. Encoded protein: CASSVGISGAVDEQFF. The complete variable domain, with remaining parts taken from reference TRBV9 and TRBJ2-1, reads DSGVTQTPKHLITATGQRVTLRCSPRSGDLSVYWYQQSLDQGLQFLIQYYNGEERAKGNILERFSAQQFPDLHSELNLSSLELGDSALYFCASSVGISGAVDEQFFGPGTRLTVL.

The chain has TRBV28 and TRBJ2-5; TRBD2 agrees at 9 bases. Germline values: CDR1 MDHEN, CDR2 SYDVKM. The junction had 7 bases not matched to a gene; V was cut back by 6 bases and J by 2 bases. This CDR3 has 15 residues. CDR3 sequence: CASSAPAGGQETQYF. The CDR3 DNA is TGTGCCAGCAGCGCCCCAGCGGGGGGACAAGAGACCCAGTACTTC.

This sequence joins TRBV7-2 and TRBJ1-3; D unresolved. CDR3 length: 14 amino acids. The ends were cut back, 2 bases at V and 0 bases at J, with 5 bases in the middle. Germline V gives CDR1 SGHTA, CDR2 FQGNSA. The CDR3 DNA sequence: TGTGCCAGCAGCTTAACAGCCTCTGGAAACACCATATATTTT. Its translation: CASSLTASGNTIYF.

J is TRBJ2-3 and V is TRBV5-1; 15 bases match TRBD2. The CDR3 has 16 residues. Trimming took 5 bases from V and 4 from J; bases not matched to a gene: 5. The germline gives CDR1 SGHRS, CDR2 YFSETQ. CDR3 DNA sequence: TGCGCCAGCAGTCTTGGGACTAGCGGGAGGTCAGATACGCAGTATTTT. This codes for CASSLGTSGRSDTQYF.